This T cell receptor (beta chain) was recovered during a study of Ad26.COV2.S vaccination and SARS-CoV-2 variants. Generated by immunoSEQ multiplex PCR, the TCRdb table keeps only in-frame clones and is missing some. The table shows about 350,000 clones, with 92% occurring only once. Germline V lookup: CDR1 LNHDA, CDR2 SQIVND (reference sequence). V gave up 5 bases and J gave up 3 bases, with 19 bases separating them. CDR3 size: 16 residues. Study observations and caveats: The breadth of spike-specific CD8+ and CD4+ T cell responses after vaccination was reportedly substantial. Possible underestimation of total T cell responses by the TCR breadth and depth analyses was noted. Placebo recipients showed lower spike-specific TCR breadth than vaccinees.

A note on this clone: Antigen: not known.

This sample comprised peripheral blood, obtained after recovery from COVID-19. This TCR came from a human donor who had recovered from COVID-19. This chain connects TRBV19 to TRBJ1-2, with TRBD1 as a possible D gene (5 bases). The CDR3 protein is CASSWTTETTYYGYTF. CDR3 nucleotide sequence: TGTGCCAGTAGTTGGACAACCGAGACTACGTACTATGGCTACACCTTC. The complete variable domain, with remaining parts taken from reference TRBV19 and TRBJ1-2, reads DGGITQSPKYLFRKEGQNVTLSCEQNLNHDAMYWYRQDPGQGLRLIYYSQIVNDFQKGDIAEGYSVSREKKESFPLTVTSAQKNPTAFYLCASSWTTETTYYGYTFGSGTRLTVV.